What follows are 14 T cell receptor beta chains derived from one specimen sequenced in a study of T cell responses to AZD1222 COVID-19 vaccine. The table came from immunoSEQ multiplex PCR; TCRdb's copy has only in-frame clones and leaves some out. The repertoire consists of about 120,000 clones, with 70% to 90% occurring once and the leading ten covering 2.5% to 3.5%. This sample comprised peripheral blood, obtained on day 0 of AZD1222 vaccination. The source is an adult in good health.

The chain employs TRBV28 and TRBJ2-2, with unresolved D. The CDR3 loop spans 14 amino acids. Trimming removed 3 bases at V and 5 bases at J, with 10 bases between. Germline CDR1 reads MDHEN; CDR2 reads SYDVKM. This CDR3 reads CASSLWAETGELFF. CDR3 in DNA: TGTGCCAGCAGTTTGTGGGCAGAGACCGGGGAGCTGTTTTTT.

CDR3 DNA sequence: TGTGCCACCAGCAGAGTGGGCGCCGGGCAGTACTTC. Amino acid sequence: CATSRVGAGQYF. V and J are TRBV15 and TRBJ2-7; D remains unclear. The germline V and J ends were trimmed by 1 base and 9 bases, with 10 bases remaining between them. Germline V gene data show CDR1 as LNHNV and CDR2 as YYDKDF (reference sequence). CDR3 length equals 12 residues.

The V gene is TRBV7-9, the J gene TRBJ1-4, with 10 positions matching TRBD1. V shed 5 bases, J shed 5 bases, and the junction held 5 bases outside the gene matches. Looked up from germline, CDR1 is SEHNR and CDR2 is FQNEAQ (reference sequence). The CDR3 length is 15 residues. CDR3 loop: CASSAWDRGNEKLFF. CDR3 bases: TGTGCCAGCAGCGCATGGGACAGGGGAAATGAAAAACTGTTTTTT.

The chain uses TRBV29-1 and TRBJ2-3; D perhaps matches TRBD2 (5 bases). The CDR3 runs to 12 residues. V was cut by 8 bases and J by 2 bases, with 11 bases left in between. Germline V CDR1 and CDR2: SQVTM, ANQGSEA. The chain's CDR3 is CSHGETTDTQYF. The CDR3 nucleotides are TGCAGCCACGGGGAGACCACAGATACGCAGTATTTT.

The rearrangement uses TRBV21-1 and TRBJ1-2; TRBD1, the table's D call, lacks a check against the DNA. TRBV21-1 is an annotated pseudogene. The CDR3 loop spans 14 amino acids. As DNA, the CDR3 is TGTGCCAGCAGCAAAGGGGGCTGGAACTATGGCTACACCTTC. Translating gives CASSKGGWNYGYTF.

The rearrangement links TRBV24-1 to TRBJ1-1, with TRBD1 as a possible D gene (5 bases). This CDR3 region has 15 residues. The V gene lost 2 bases and the J gene lost 2 bases, with 11 bases spanning the gap. Germline V gene sequence: CDR1 KGHDR, CDR2 SFDVKD. The chain's CDR3 is CATSDSREVNTEAFF. CDR3 bases: TGTGCCACCAGTGATTCCAGGGAGGTCAACACTGAAGCTTTCTTT.

CDR3 DNA: TGTGCCATCAGTGCCCCCGGAGACGGTAGCGGGGAAGTCAGGAGTGAGCAGTTCTTC. Protein sequence: CAISAPGDGSGEVRSEQFF. This chain links TRBV10-3 with TRBJ2-1; 8 nucleotides align to TRBD2. V dropped 4 bases and J dropped 9; count of bases not matched to a gene: 23. CDR1 and CDR2 (germline): ENHRY, SYGVKD. The CDR3 runs to 19 residues.

V is TRBV19 and J is TRBJ1-1, with D perhaps TRBD1 (6 bases). CDR1 LNHDA and CDR2 SQIVND come from the germline V gene (reference sequence). This CDR3 is 17 amino acids long. Between the trimmed V and J ends, which lost 4 bases and 0 bases, there was a span of 18 bases. This CDR3 is CASSRGGTGTLNTEAFF. As DNA, the CDR3 is TGTGCCAGTAGTAGGGGGGGAACAGGGACCTTGAACACTGAAGCTTTCTTT.

The rearrangement uses TRBV10-1 and TRBJ1-1; D not certain. Germline values: CDR1 WNHNN, CDR2 SYGVQD (reference sequence). The V end lost 0 bases, the J end lost 1 base, and 9 bases lay between the germline ends. This CDR3 spans 15 amino acids. The CDR3 loop is CASSESGPENTEAFF. As DNA, the CDR3 is TGCGCCAGCAGTGAGTCAGGCCCGGAGAACACTGAAGCTTTCTTT.

This CDR3 reads CASSLTGATNYGYTF. CDR3 coding DNA: TGTGCCAGCAGTCTGACAGGGGCGACTAACTATGGCTACACCTTC. The gene calls are TRBV28 and TRBJ1-2, with 8 positions matching TRBD1. With V trimmed by 5 bases and J by 0 bases, 5 bases remained unmatched. The CDR3 covers 15 residues. Germline CDR1 MDHEN, CDR2 SYDVKM.

This clone was seen a few times. V gene TRBV5-4 combines with J gene TRBJ1-5, with 7 bases aligning to TRBD1. The CDR3 sequence is 13 residues long. Germline V gives CDR1 SGHNT, CDR2 YYREEE (reference sequence). J was trimmed by 6 bases and V by 3 bases; bases with no gene match: 3. The CDR3 bases are TGTGCCAGCAGCTCGGACAGGTTTCAGCCCCAGCATTTT. It is translated as CASSSDRFQPQHF.

The V gene is TRBV5-6, the J gene TRBJ1-6; 7 nucleotides agree with TRBD1. Trimming cost V 4 bases and J 6 bases; bases outside gene matches: 4. Per germline, CDR1 SGHDT and CDR2 YYEEEE. The CDR3 contains 14 residues. The CDR3: CASSQDRANSPLHF. In DNA, the CDR3 is TGTGCCAGCAGCCAAGACAGGGCTAATTCACCCCTCCACTTT.

Only a few counts were recorded for this clone. The V and J genes are TRBV7-9 and TRBJ1-5; D is possibly TRBD1 (6 bases). The germline V gene encodes CDR1 SEHNR and CDR2 FQNEAQ (reference sequence). The CDR3 runs 14 residues. With 3 bases removed from V and 7 bases from J, the gap between germline ends came to 13 bases. The CDR3 coding sequence is TGTGCCAGCAGCTTTTCAGGGGATTGGCAGCCCCAGCATTTT. Translating gives CASSFSGDWQPQHF.

The genes are TRBV6-5 and TRBJ1-2; TRBD1 might be the D (5 bases). V gave up 7 bases and J gave up 8 bases, with 17 bases separating them. There are 13 residues in the CDR3. Germline V lookup: CDR1 MNHEY, CDR2 SVGAGI. The CDR3 nucleotides read TGTGCCAGCAATGCCCGTAGGGGAGAGGGCTACACCTTC. Translating it yields CASNARRGEGYTF.